The rows below give T cell receptor beta chains drawn from one sample of a study of blood T cell repertoires in COVID-19. Assay used: immunoSEQ multiplex PCR; TCRdb lists only in-frame clones, some missing. The repertoire includes 100,000 to 150,000 clones, more than 65% of them detected once, and 20% to 25% sits in the top ten. Sequences were obtained from peripheral blood. These receptors originate from a human donor in a cohort sampled during active COVID-19. Each CDR3 is given with its conserved first and last residue. Each record gives: clone size, D gene, J gene, V gene, CDR3 DNA, CDR3 protein. A D gene is named only where the DNA matches it firmly. Size values are once, few and many counts, or a class for expanded clones, and some rows have none.

NA,NA,TRBJ2-3,TRBV6-6,TGTGCCACCTCAGGGGCGCAGGCGAGCACAGATACGCAGTATTTT,CATSGAQASTDTQYF
NA,NA,TRBJ2-2,TRBV24-1,TGTGCCACCAGTGACCTCCCCATACTCGGTGCCGGGGAGCTGTTTTTT,CATSDLPILGAGELFF
NA,TRBD2,TRBJ2-1,TRBV5-1,TGCGCCAGCAGCTTCGACGGACTAGCGGGGGGCCGGGGGTCCTACAATGAGCAGTTCTTC,CASSFDGLAGGRGSYNEQFF
NA,NA,TRBJ2-6,TRBV28,TGTGCCAGCAGCCCCCAAAGGGCCAACGTCCTGACTTTC,CASSPQRANVLTF
once,NA,TRBJ1-2,TRBV7-9,TGTGCCAGCAGCCCCGGGGGGTTTAACTATGGCTACACCTTC,CASSPGGFNYGYTF
NA,TRBD2,TRBJ2-1,TRBV27,TGTGCCAGCAGTTTACATGCGGGAGTAGTTTACAATGAGCAGTTCTTC,CASSLHAGVVYNEQFF
NA,TRBD1,TRBJ2-2,TRBV27,TGTGCCAGCAGCCGTAACAGGGGAAACACCGGGGAGCTGTTTTTT,CASSRNRGNTGELFF
NA,NA,TRBJ2-5,TRBV27,TGTGCCAGCAAACGAGCAGGGCTGGATGAGACCCAGTACTTC,CASKRAGLDETQYF
few,TRBD2,TRBJ2-2,TRBV2,TGTGCCAGTAACCCTAGCGGAAGAGACACCGGGGAGCTGTTTTTT,CASNPSGRDTGELFF
once,NA,TRBJ2-1,TRBV20-1,TGCAGTGCTCCTCAGTACAATGAGCAGTTCTTC,CSAPQYNEQFF
NA,TRBD1,TRBJ1-2,TRBV5-4,TGTGCCAGCCGGGACAGGGGGCGCGAGAACTATGGCTACACCTTC,CASRDRGRENYGYTF
NA,NA,TRBJ2-2,TRBV24-1,TGTGCCACCAGTGATCACAGGCGGAACGGGGAGCTGTTTTTT,CATSDHRRNGELFF
NA,TRBD1,TRBJ2-2,TRBV19,TGTGCCAGTAGTATGGGACAGACAACGAACACCGGGGAGCTGTTTTTT,CASSMGQTTNTGELFF
NA,TRBD2,TRBJ2-1,TRBV28,TGTGCCAGCACTTCTGGTGGCGGGAGCCTCCAAGGGGATGAGCAGTTCTTC,CASTSGGGSLQGDEQFF
NA,NA,TRBJ2-7,TRBV19,TGTGCCAGTAGTCCTCGGTCCCTCGACTACGAGCAGTACTTC,CASSPRSLDYEQYF
NA,NA,TRBJ2-4,TRBV5-6,TGTGCCAGCAGCTTGAGGGAGATGACAGCCAAAAACATTCAGTACTTC,CASSLREMTAKNIQYF
few,NA,TRBJ1-2,TRBV5-6,TGTGCCAGCAGGTCAACGGGGGGCTATGGCTACACCTTC,CASRSTGGYGYTF
NA,TRBD1,TRBJ2-7,TRBV5-5,TGTGCCAGCAGCTTGGGCTCACAGGGGAACGCCTACGAGCAGTACTTC,CASSLGSQGNAYEQYF
NA,TRBD1,TRBJ1-2,TRBV29-1,TGCAGCGTTGAAACAGGGGGCGACTATGGCTACACCTTC,CSVETGGDYGYTF
NA,TRBD2,TRBJ2-1,TRBV5-4,TGTGCCAGCAGCCGAGGACTAGCGGGAGGAATAGGCAATGAGCAGTTCTTC,CASSRGLAGGIGNEQFF
NA,NA,TRBJ2-3,TRBV6-2/TRBV6-3,TGTGCCAGCAGTTATTCGGGACTCCCTTTTTCGCAGTATTTT,CASSYSGLPFSQYF
NA,TRBD1,TRBJ1-1,TRBV20-1,TGCAGTGCCCCTCGACAGGGAGAAGCTTTCTTT,CSAPRQGEAFF
NA,TRBD2,TRBJ2-1,TRBV27,TGTGCCAGCAGTTTAGCTGTAGCGGGAGTCGGGGAGCAGTTCTTC,CASSLAVAGVGEQFF
NA,TRBD1,TRBJ1-4,TRBV5-5,TGTGCCAGCAGGCTACAGGGGTCTGAAAAACTGTTTTTT,CASRLQGSEKLFF
NA,NA,TRBJ1-2,TRBV6-1,TGTGCCAGCAGTGAATCACAGGGACCCATACCTTATGGCTACACCTTC,CASSESQGPIPYGYTF
NA,TRBD1,TRBJ2-7,TRBV11-2,TGTGCCAGCAGCCCGGGGACAGCCGAAACGTTC,CASSPGTAETF
NA,NA,TRBJ2-5,TRBV4-1,TGCGCCAGCAGCCAAGATCCCTCGCGGGGACGGGCGGAGACCCAGTACTTC,CASSQDPSRGRAETQYF
many,TRBD2,TRBJ2-2,TRBV19,TGTGCCAGTAGCGGACTAGCGGGAGTTTGGGGCGGGGAGCTGTTTTTT,CASSGLAGVWGGELFF
few,NA,TRBJ2-7,TRBV9,TGTGCCAGCAGCGTAGGAACTAGGAGGGGAGATCTCTACGAGCAGTACTTC,CASSVGTRRGDLYEQYF
NA,TRBD1,TRBJ1-2,TRBV7-9,TGTGCCAGCAGCTTAGGGCGGACAGGGAGGGAGGACTATGGCTACACCTTC,CASSLGRTGREDYGYTF
NA,TRBD1,TRBJ1-1,TRBV3-1/TRBV3-2,TGTGCCAGCAGCCAAAGGGAACAGGGGACTGAAGCTTTCTTT,CASSQREQGTEAFF
NA,NA,TRBJ2-5,TRBV18,TGTGCCAGCTCAGCCCGAACCGGGAAGAAGAGTGGAGAGACCCAGTACTTC,CASSARTGKKSGETQYF
once,NA,TRBJ2-6,TRBV19,TGTGCCAGTAGTATCGGGGCTGGGGCCAACGTCCTGACTTTC,CASSIGAGANVLTF
NA,TRBD1,TRBJ1-6,TRBV30,TGTGCCTGGGTCCGGCAGGGGGCTGATAATTCACCCCTCCACTTT,CAWVRQGADNSPLHF
NA,TRBD1,TRBJ1-1,TRBV6-2/TRBV6-3,TGTGCCAGCAGTGACCAGGGGGCAGGCACTGAAGCTTTCTTT,CASSDQGAGTEAFF
NA,TRBD1,TRBJ2-2,TRBV7-2,TGTGCCAGCAGCTTTACAGGGGAGAGGGCCGGGGAGCTGTTTTTT,CASSFTGERAGELFF
NA,TRBD2,TRBJ2-1,TRBV5-1,TGCGCCAGCAGCGGCGGGACTAGCGGCTACAATGAGCAGTTCTTC,CASSGGTSGYNEQFF
NA,NA,TRBJ1-1,TRBV28,TGTGCCAGCGGAAGCCAGGTTGAAGCTTTCTTT,CASGSQVEAFF
once,NA,TRBJ1-1,TRBV27,TGTGCCAGCAGTTTACAGGGCGGAACTGAAGCTTTCTTT,CASSLQGGTEAFF
NA,NA,TRBJ1-6,TRBV19,TGTGCCAGTAGTATGTACAGGGCCAATTCACCCCTCCACTTT,CASSMYRANSPLHF
NA,TRBD2,TRBJ2-3,TRBV18,TGTGCCAGCTCATCGGCGGGGGGCCTCTCGGATACGCAGTATTTT,CASSSAGGLSDTQYF
NA,NA,TRBJ1-4,TRBV18,TGTGCCAGCTCACCAACAGGGCTGGAAAAACTGTTTTTT,CASSPTGLEKLFF
NA,NA,TRBJ1-2,TRBV6-5,TGTGCCAGCAGTCAACGGGCAGGGTATGGCTACACCTTC,CASSQRAGYGYTF
NA,NA,TRBJ1-1,TRBV10-3,TGTGCCATCAGTGAGGGCGGCGTAAGATGGAACACTGAAGCTTTCTTT,CAISEGGVRWNTEAFF
NA,NA,TRBJ2-6,TRBV30,TGTGCCTGGAGTGCTTGGGGGGCTGGGGCCAACGTCCTGACTTTC,CAWSAWGAGANVLTF
NA,TRBD2,TRBJ2-7,TRBV3-1/TRBV3-2,TGTGCCAGCAGCCCCCGGACTAGCGGAGTTCGGATCGAGCAGTACTTC,CASSPRTSGVRIEQYF
many,NA,TRBJ1-3,TRBV3-1/TRBV3-2,TGTGCCAGCAGCCAGTGGCGCGGAACGGACTCTGGAAACACCATATATTTT,CASSQWRGTDSGNTIYF
NA,TRBD1,TRBJ2-7,TRBV29-1,TGCAGCGTTAGGGGCGGGACAGGGGGCGCGCGGCAGTACTTC,CSVRGGTGGARQYF
NA,TRBD1,TRBJ2-1,TRBV7-3,TGTGCCAGCAGTTTGGGTCTCCTTAGTGACCACAGACAGGGCCTTGAGGAGCAGTTCTTC,CASSLGLLSDHRQGLEEQFF
NA,NA,TRBJ1-4,TRBV7-9,TGTGCCAGCAGCTTTTGGGGACTAAATGAAAAACTGTTTTTT,CASSFWGLNEKLFF
NA,NA,TRBJ2-2,TRBV5-1,TGCGCCAGCAGCTTACGGGAGAACACCGGGGAGCTGTTTTTT,CASSLRENTGELFF
NA,NA,TRBJ2-7,TRBV11-1,TGTGCCAGCAGCTTAGTCCCGGGGATCAACGAGCAGTACTTC,CASSLVPGINEQYF
NA,TRBD1,TRBJ2-1,TRBV10-3,TGTGCCATCAGGGGGACAGGGTCCTACAATGAGCAGTTCTTC,CAIRGTGSYNEQFF
NA,NA,TRBJ2-2,TRBV4-1,TGCGCCAGCAGCCACACAGCGAACACCGGGGAGCTGTTTTTT,CASSHTANTGELFF
NA,NA,TRBJ2-3,TRBV7-8,TGTGCCAGCAGCTTAGCCCCGCCAGGATTCACAGATACGCAGTATTTT,CASSLAPPGFTDTQYF
few,TRBD1,TRBJ1-1,TRBV7-9,TGTGCCAGCACCCCCAAGACAGGGCCTGGCACTGAAGCTTTCTTT,CASTPKTGPGTEAFF